This entry concerns a single TCR beta chain. Assay used: immunoSEQ multiplex PCR; TCRdb lists only in-frame clones, some missing. The sample contains roughly 190,000 clones, about 83% of which appear only once. This specimen comes from a study of blood T cell repertoires in COVID-19. Living in about 25 US areas, the participants were between roughly 18 and 89 years of age. Participants were placed into cohorts based on the clinical history they reported. What was sequenced was PBMCs or T cells enriched from blood (not recorded which). The clonotype originates from a woman under 40 who had been exposed to COVID-19.

CDR3 coding DNA: TGTGCCAGCAGCTTGGGGTCACGCGGCTACGAGCAGTACTTC. Translation gives CASSLGSRGYEQYF. The chain couples TRBV5-4 to TRBJ2-7; D not resolved. CDR3 size: 14 residues. Germline V lookup: CDR1 SGHNT, CDR2 YYREEE (reference sequence). Trimming took off 0 bases at V and 3 bases at J, with 10 bases between the two ends.